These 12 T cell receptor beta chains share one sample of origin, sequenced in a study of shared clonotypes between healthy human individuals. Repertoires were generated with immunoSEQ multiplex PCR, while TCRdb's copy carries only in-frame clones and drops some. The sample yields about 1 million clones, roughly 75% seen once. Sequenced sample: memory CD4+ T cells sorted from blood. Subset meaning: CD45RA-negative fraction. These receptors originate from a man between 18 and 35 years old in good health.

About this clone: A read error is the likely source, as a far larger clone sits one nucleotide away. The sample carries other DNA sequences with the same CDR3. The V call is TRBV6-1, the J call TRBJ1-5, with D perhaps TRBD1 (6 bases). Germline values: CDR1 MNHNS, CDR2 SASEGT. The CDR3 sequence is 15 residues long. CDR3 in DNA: TGTGCCAGCAGGGAAGGGACATCTAGCAATCAGCCCCAACATTTT. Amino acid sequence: CASREGTSSNQPQHF.

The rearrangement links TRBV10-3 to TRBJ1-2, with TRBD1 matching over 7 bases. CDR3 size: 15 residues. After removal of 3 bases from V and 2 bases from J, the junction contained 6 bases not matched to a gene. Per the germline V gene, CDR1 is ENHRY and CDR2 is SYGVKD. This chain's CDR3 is CAISESAGGNYGYTF. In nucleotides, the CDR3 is TGTGCCATCAGTGAATCGGCAGGGGGGAACTATGGCTACACCTTC.

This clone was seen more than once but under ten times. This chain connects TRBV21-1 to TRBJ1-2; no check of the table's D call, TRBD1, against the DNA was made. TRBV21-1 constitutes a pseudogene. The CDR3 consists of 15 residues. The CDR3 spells CASSPHEWASYGYTF. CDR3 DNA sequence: TGTGCCAGCAGCCCGCATGAGTGGGCGAGTTATGGCTACACCTTC.

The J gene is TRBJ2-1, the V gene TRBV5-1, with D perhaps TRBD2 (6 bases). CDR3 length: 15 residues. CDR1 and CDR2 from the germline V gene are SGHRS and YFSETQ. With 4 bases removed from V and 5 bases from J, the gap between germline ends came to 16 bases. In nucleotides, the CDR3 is TGCGCCAGCAGCCTAGACGGGAGAACAAACAATGAGCAGTTCTTC. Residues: CASSLDGRTNNEQFF.

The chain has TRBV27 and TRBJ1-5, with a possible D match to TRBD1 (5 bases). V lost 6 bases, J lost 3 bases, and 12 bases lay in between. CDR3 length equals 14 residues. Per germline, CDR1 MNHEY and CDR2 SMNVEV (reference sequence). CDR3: CASSDDRFNQPQHF. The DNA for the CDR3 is TGTGCCAGCAGCGATGACAGATTCAATCAGCCCCAGCATTTT.

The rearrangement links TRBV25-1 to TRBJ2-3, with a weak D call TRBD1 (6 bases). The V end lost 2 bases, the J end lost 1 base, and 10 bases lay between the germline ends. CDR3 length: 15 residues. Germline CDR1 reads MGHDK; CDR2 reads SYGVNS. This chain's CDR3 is CASSEGGLRTDTQYF. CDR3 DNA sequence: TGTGCCAGCAGTGAAGGGGGCTTACGCACAGATACGCAGTATTTT.

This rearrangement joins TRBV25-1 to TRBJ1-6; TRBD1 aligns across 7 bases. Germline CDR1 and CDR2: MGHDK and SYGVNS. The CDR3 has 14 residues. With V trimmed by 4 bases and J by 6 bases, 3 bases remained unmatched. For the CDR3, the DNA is TGTGCCAGCAGTGTTGGACAGGTTAATTCACCCCTCCACTTT. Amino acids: CASSVGQVNSPLHF.

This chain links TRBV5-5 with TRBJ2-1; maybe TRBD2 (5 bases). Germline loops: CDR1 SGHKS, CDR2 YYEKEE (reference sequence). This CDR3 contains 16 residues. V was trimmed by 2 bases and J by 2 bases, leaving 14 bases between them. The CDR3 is CASSFSGVIAYNEQFF. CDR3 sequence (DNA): TGTGCCAGCAGCTTCTCCGGGGTGATTGCCTACAATGAGCAGTTCTTC.

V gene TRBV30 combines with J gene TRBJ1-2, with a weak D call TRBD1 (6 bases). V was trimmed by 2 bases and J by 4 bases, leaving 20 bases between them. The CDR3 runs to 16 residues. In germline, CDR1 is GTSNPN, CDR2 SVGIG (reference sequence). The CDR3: CAWSNISPQGGYGYTF. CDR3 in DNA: TGTGCCTGGAGTAATATTTCCCCACAGGGCGGCTATGGCTACACCTTC.

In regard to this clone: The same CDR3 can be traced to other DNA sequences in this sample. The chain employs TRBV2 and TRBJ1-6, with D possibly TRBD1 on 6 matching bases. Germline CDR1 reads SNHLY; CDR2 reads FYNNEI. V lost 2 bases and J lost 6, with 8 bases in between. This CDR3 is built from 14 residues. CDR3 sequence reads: CASSEQGTNSPLHF. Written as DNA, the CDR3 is TGTGCCAGCAGTGAACAGGGGACTAATTCACCCCTCCACTTT.

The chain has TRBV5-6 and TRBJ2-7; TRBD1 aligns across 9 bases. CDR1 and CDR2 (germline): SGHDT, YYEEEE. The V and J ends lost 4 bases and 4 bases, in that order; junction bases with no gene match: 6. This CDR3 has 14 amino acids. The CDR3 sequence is CASSPTGTGYEQYF. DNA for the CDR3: TGTGCCAGCAGCCCTACCGGGACAGGGTACGAGCAGTACTTC.

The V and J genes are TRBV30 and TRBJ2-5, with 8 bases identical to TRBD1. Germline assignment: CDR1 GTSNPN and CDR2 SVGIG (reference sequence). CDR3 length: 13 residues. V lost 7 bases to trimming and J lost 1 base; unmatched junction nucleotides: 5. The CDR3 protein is CASTGQGQETQYF. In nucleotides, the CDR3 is TGTGCCTCCACCGGACAGGGCCAAGAGACCCAGTACTTC.